The TCR beta chain described here comes from a study of cytomegalovirus exposure and HLA in healthy donors. General study findings and limits: In the analysis, some V segments, TRBV6-2 and TRBV6-3 included, were excluded as indistinguishable. Later on, a genetic analysis was performed. It linked a missense variant in DCLRE1C with V- and J-gene trimming of TCR beta.

The CDR3 has 13 amino acids. The germline CDR1 and CDR2 sequences are KGHSH and LQKENI. V lost 3 bases and J lost 4, with 9 bases in between. About this clone: Its antigen remains unidentified.

Both 60 Vbeta primers and 13 Jbeta primers went into the PCR. TCRdb's copy holds only in-frame clones and misses some; the assay was immunoSEQ multiplex PCR. The table shows approximately 150,000 clones, with about 74% occurring only once. Source material: PBMCs. This TCR derives from a male donor in good health and CMV-seronegative. The rearrangement links TRBV18 to TRBJ2-5; TRBD2 might be the D (6 bases). CDR3 loop: CASSPREIETQYF. The CDR3 nucleotides read TGTGCCAGCTCACCTCGGGAGATAGAGACCCAGTACTTC.